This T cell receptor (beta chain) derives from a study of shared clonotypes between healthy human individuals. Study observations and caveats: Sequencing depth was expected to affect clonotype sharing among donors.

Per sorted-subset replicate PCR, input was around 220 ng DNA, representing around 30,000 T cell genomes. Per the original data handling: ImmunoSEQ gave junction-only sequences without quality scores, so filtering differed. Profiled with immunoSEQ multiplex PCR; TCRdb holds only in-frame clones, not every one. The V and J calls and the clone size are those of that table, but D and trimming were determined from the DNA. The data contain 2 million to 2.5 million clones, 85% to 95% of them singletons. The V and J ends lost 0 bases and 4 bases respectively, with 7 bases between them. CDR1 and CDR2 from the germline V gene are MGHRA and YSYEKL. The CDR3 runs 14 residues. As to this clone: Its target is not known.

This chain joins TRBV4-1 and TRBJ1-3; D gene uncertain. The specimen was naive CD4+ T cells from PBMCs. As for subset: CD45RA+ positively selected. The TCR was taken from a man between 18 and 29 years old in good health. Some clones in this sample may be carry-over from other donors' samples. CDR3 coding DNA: TGCGCCAGCAGCCAAGACAACGGCGGAAACACCATATATTTT. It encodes CASSQDNGGNTIYF.